This passage covers 22 T cell receptor beta chains from one sample sequenced in a study of T-cell memory formation after mild COVID-19. TCRdb processed the 5' RACE reads anew with MiXCR; each CDR3 protein has one entry. The data show approximately 180,000 distinct CDR3 sequences, 16% seen once. The sample consisted of PBMCs or a T cell subset sorted from them (not recorded which). These receptors originate from an adult woman who had mild COVID-19 (a few samples of this study predate the infection). Cell type and time point are not known.

This clonotype is a singleton in its sample. The chain combines TRBV3-1 with TRBJ2-1; D remains unclear. The germline V and J ends were trimmed by 4 bases and 5 bases, with 15 bases remaining between them. This CDR3 is built from 15 residues. Germline CDR1 reads LGHDT; CDR2 reads YNNKEL (reference sequence). The CDR3 DNA is TGTGCCAGCAGCCCAAGTGTCTTAAACAACAATGAGCAGTTCTTC. This encodes CASSPSVLNNNEQFF.

This clonotype was seen only a few times. V is TRBV4-3 and J is TRBJ2-5, with D tentatively TRBD2 (6 bases). This CDR3 spans 15 amino acids. Trimming took off 4 bases at V and 0 bases at J, with 12 bases between the two ends. The germline gives CDR1 LGHNA, CDR2 YSLEER. The CDR3 loop reads CASSLSGVYQETQYF. CDR3 DNA: TGCGCCAGCAGCCTTAGCGGAGTGTACCAAGAGACCCAGTACTTC.

This clonotype was counted a few times. The CDR3 sequence is CATSRVGRPQHF. The CDR3 DNA reads as TGTGCCACCAGTCGTGTGGGCCGGCCCCAGCATTTT. V and J are TRBV24-1 and TRBJ1-5; the D is unclear. This CDR3 is built from 12 residues. V was clipped by 6 bases and J by 9 bases, with 11 bases between them. The V gene's germline CDR1 is KGHDR and CDR2 SFDVKD.

The chain has TRBV18 and TRBJ1-1; possibly TRBD1 for D (5 bases). CDR1 and CDR2 (germline): KGHSH, LQKENI. The CDR3 is made up of 14 amino acids. Deletions cut 4 bases from V and 10 bases from J, with 19 bases between. CDR3 sequence: CASSLERQGKGAFF. As DNA, the CDR3 is TGTGCCAGCTCACTGGAACGTCAGGGTAAGGGAGCTTTCTTT.

The chain recombines TRBV7-8 with TRBJ1-1; D unresolved. The CDR3 extends over 15 amino acids. Germline values: CDR1 SGHVS, CDR2 FQNEAQ. V was trimmed by 4 bases and J by 0 bases, leaving 12 bases between them. The CDR3 protein is CASSSSRAVNTEAFF. The CDR3 coding sequence is TGTGCCAGCAGCTCCTCCCGGGCGGTGAACACTGAAGCTTTCTTT. Together with reference TRBV7-8 and TRBJ1-1, the CDR3 gives the full variable domain: GAGVSQSPRYKVAKRGQDVALRCDPISGHVSLFWYQQALGQGPEFLTYFQNEAQLDKSGLPSDRFFAERPEGSVSTLKIQRTQQEDSAVYLCASSSSRAVNTEAFFGQGTRLTVV.

This chain uses TRBV10-3 with TRBJ2-3; D is possibly TRBD1 (5 bases). The CDR3 has 14 amino acids. The ends were cut back, 2 bases at V and 0 bases at J, with 6 bases in the middle. Germline CDR1 ENHRY, CDR2 SYGVKD. CDR3 residues: CAISERGSTDTQYF. The CDR3 bases are TGTGCCATCAGTGAGAGGGGTAGCACAGATACGCAGTATTTT.

The chain employs TRBV25-1 and TRBJ2-7, with D possibly matching TRBD1 (6 bases). Per germline, CDR1 MGHDK and CDR2 SYGVNS. Trimming pared 7 bases from V and 5 bases from J, leaving 21 bases between. The CDR3 has 15 amino acids. The CDR3 bases are TGTGCCAGCATGGGTAATATGGGGGCGGATAACGAGCAGTACTTC. This sequence encodes CASMGNMGADNEQYF.

The V call is TRBV12-3 or TRBV12-4, the J call TRBJ2-7, with 12 nucleotides matching TRBD2. V was clipped by 1 base and J by 12 bases; unmatched bases: 4. CDR3 length: 13 residues. The DNA of the CDR3 is TGTGCCAGCAGTTTAGGTACTAGCGGGAGGCCGTACTTC. Translated: CASSLGTSGRPYF.

The V gene is TRBV2, the J gene TRBJ2-2; no clear D. The CDR3 covers 11 residues. V was trimmed by 3 bases and J by 8 bases, leaving 4 bases between them. Per the germline V gene, CDR1 is SNHLY and CDR2 is FYNNEI. CDR3 in DNA: TGTGCCAGCAGTGAGCTGGGGGAGCTGTTTTTT. Its translation is CASSELGELFF.

This sequence joins TRBV3-1 and TRBJ1-1, with 9 bases lining up with TRBD1. Germline V gene lookup returns CDR1 LGHDT and CDR2 YNNKEL (reference sequence). Trimming removed 1 base from V and 5 bases from J; junction bases left unmatched: 5. This CDR3 has 15 residues. CDR3 DNA: TGTGCCAGCAGCCAAGTGTCCGGACAGGGGACTGAAGCTTTCTTT. Its translation: CASSQVSGQGTEAFF.

The chain couples TRBV4-2 to TRBJ2-5; perhaps TRBD1 as D (7 bases). This CDR3 spans 15 amino acids. Germline V CDR1 and CDR2: LGHNA, YNFKEQ. V lost 4 bases and J 1 base, leaving 13 bases between the germline ends. The CDR3 loop is CASSPRDSAQETQYF. Here the CDR3 DNA reads TGTGCCAGCAGCCCGCGGGACAGCGCCCAAGAGACCCAGTACTTC.

J is TRBJ1-1 and V is TRBV5-1, with a weak D call TRBD1 (5 bases). Between the trimmed V and J ends, which lost 3 bases and 4 bases, there was a span of 10 bases. The germline CDR1 and CDR2 sequences are SGHRS and YFSETQ. The CDR3 is 13 residues long. CDR3 sequence reads: CASSSRQGTEAFF. CDR3 sequence (DNA): TGCGCCAGCAGCTCTCGGCAGGGCACTGAAGCTTTCTTT. Full variable domain (remainder filled in from reference TRBV5-1 and TRBJ1-1): KAGVTQTPRYLIKTRGQQVTLSCSPISGHRSVSWYQQTPGQGLQFLFEYFSETQRNKGNFPGRFSGRQFSNSRSEMNVSTLELGDSALYLCASSSRQGTEAFFGQGTRLTVV.

V usage is TRBV12-3 or TRBV12-4 and J usage is TRBJ2-1, with 11 bases fitting TRBD2. With 3 bases clipped from V and 7 bases from J, the junction kept 5 bases outside the gene matches. The CDR3 sequence is 15 residues long. DNA of the CDR3: TGTGCCAGCAGTTTGCTAGCGGGGGGATGGAATGAGCAGTTCTTC. Protein: CASSLLAGGWNEQFF.

The chain is built from TRBV4-3 and TRBJ1-3; unclear D gene. The CDR3 extends over 15 amino acids. The germline gives CDR1 LGHNA, CDR2 YSLEER. Trimming took off 4 bases at V and 0 bases at J, with 10 bases between the two ends. The CDR3 loop reads CASSRDRSSGNTIYF. The CDR3 nucleotides read TGCGCCAGCAGCCGAGACCGATCCTCTGGAAACACCATATATTTT.

This clonotype occurred a few times. The chain links TRBV12-3 or TRBV12-4 to TRBJ2-3; D is uncertain. The V gene lost 4 bases and the J gene lost 0 bases, with 11 bases spanning the gap. This CDR3 is built from 15 residues. CDR3 loop: CASSSRTTSTDTQYF. DNA of the CDR3: TGTGCCAGCAGTTCGCGGACCACTAGCACAGATACGCAGTATTTT.

The table lists this clonotype with a few counts. For the CDR3, the DNA is TGTGCCAGCAGTTTAGGGACAAACTCCTACGAGCAGTACTTC. Translated, it gives CASSLGTNSYEQYF. The chain employs TRBV27 and TRBJ2-7; TRBD1 is a possible D gene (6 bases). Looked up from germline, CDR1 is MNHEY and CDR2 is SMNVEV (reference sequence). This CDR3 has 14 amino acids. With 2 bases removed from V and 0 bases from J, the gap between germline ends came to 8 bases.

Only a few counts were recorded for this clonotype. V is TRBV15 and J is TRBJ1-2; no definite D call. This CDR3 region has 13 residues. Trimming took off 0 bases at V and 8 bases at J, with 10 bases between the two ends. The germline CDR1 and CDR2 sequences are LNHNV and YYDKDF (reference sequence). The CDR3 sequence: CATSRESGRGYTF. In DNA form, the CDR3 reads TGTGCCACCAGCAGAGAAAGTGGAAGGGGCTACACCTTC. Full variable domain (outside the CDR3, taken from reference TRBV15 and TRBJ1-2): DAMVIQNPRYQVTQFGKPVTLSCSQTLNHNVMYWYQQKSSQAPKLLFHYYDKDFNNEADTPDNFQSRRPNTSFCFLDIRSPGLGDTAMYLCATSRESGRGYTFGSGTRLTVV.

The chain links TRBV24-1 to TRBJ2-5; TRBD1 is a possible D gene (5 bases). V was cut by 4 bases and J by 2 bases, with 13 bases left in between. This CDR3 has 15 residues. Germline CDR1 KGHDR, CDR2 SFDVKD. The CDR3 reads CATSDPRTRQETQYF. In nucleotides, the CDR3 is TGTGCCACCAGTGACCCTAGGACAAGACAAGAGACCCAGTACTTC.

This clonotype appeared a few times. The V and J genes are TRBV3-1 and TRBJ2-7; 7 bases map to TRBD1. V lost 5 bases and J lost 1; bases outside the gene matches: 5. Germline CDR1 LGHDT, CDR2 YNNKEL (reference sequence). This CDR3 has 14 residues. This chain's CDR3 is CASSAGTASYEQYF. Here the CDR3 DNA reads TGTGCCAGCAGCGCCGGGACAGCATCCTACGAGCAGTACTTC.

This chain uses TRBV12-3 or TRBV12-4 with TRBJ1-6, with TRBD1 matching 7 bases. Losses at the gene ends were 6 bases for V and 5 bases for J; bases not matched to a gene: 4. There are 14 residues in the CDR3. The CDR3 DNA is TGTGCCAGCAGCACCGGGACAGATAATTCACCCCTCCACTTT. Residues: CASSTGTDNSPLHF.

V usage is TRBV25-1 and J usage is TRBJ2-1, with 11 positions matching TRBD1. Unmatched junction bases numbered 8, after V lost 5 bases and J lost 8 bases. CDR1 and CDR2 (germline): MGHDK, SYGVNS. The CDR3 length is 15 residues. The CDR3 loop is CASSPWDRGDDEQFF. In nucleotides, the CDR3 is TGTGCCAGCAGTCCCTGGGACAGGGGGGACGATGAGCAGTTCTTC.

CDR3 sequence: CSVGREGYEQFF. The CDR3 coding sequence is TGCAGCGTTGGTCGGGAAGGCTATGAGCAGTTCTTC. The chain employs TRBV29-1 and TRBJ2-1; TRBD2 might be the D (5 bases). Germline loops: CDR1 SQVTM, CDR2 ANQGSEA. Trimming cost V 4 bases and J 8 bases, with 12 bases left between them. This CDR3 region has 12 residues.